Listed below are T cell receptor beta chains from one sample, sequenced in a study of blood T cell repertoires in COVID-19. The method was immunoSEQ multiplex PCR; TCRdb's version includes in-frame clones alone and lacks a portion of them. The table records about 110,000 clones, just over 70% of them present only once. Input material: peripheral blood. All receptors come from a woman in her forties with acute or convalescent COVID-19. Both conserved end residues are part of each CDR3. The D gene is left open where the match is weak. Expanded clones are given a class, and other clones once, few, many or no size at all.

v_call: TRBV28
d_call: -
clone_size: -
j_call: TRBJ1-2
cdr3_aa: CASSLFGGGVFSSGYTF
cdr3_nt: TGTGCCAGCAGTTTATTCGGCGGGGGCGTATTTTCGAGTGGCTACACCTTC

v_call: TRBV5-1
d_call: TRBD1
clone_size: -
j_call: TRBJ1-1
cdr3_aa: CASSQQTREDRGGFEAFF
cdr3_nt: TGCGCCAGCAGCCAGCAAACCAGGGAAGACAGGGGGGGCTTTGAAGCTTTCTTT

v_call: TRBV2
d_call: TRBD1
clone_size: -
j_call: TRBJ2-6
cdr3_aa: CASTSGQSFEWSGANVLTF
cdr3_nt: TGTGCCAGCACTTCGGGACAGAGTTTCGAGTGGTCTGGGGCCAACGTCCTGACTTTC

v_call: TRBV11-2
d_call: -
clone_size: -
j_call: TRBJ2-2
cdr3_aa: CASSLSGTGELFF
cdr3_nt: TGTGCCAGCAGCTTGAGCGGTACCGGGGAGCTGTTTTTT

v_call: TRBV7-9
d_call: -
clone_size: -
j_call: TRBJ2-3
cdr3_aa: CASIQGQSSTDTQYF
cdr3_nt: TGTGCCAGCATTCAAGGACAGTCGAGCACAGATACGCAGTATTTT

v_call: TRBV19
d_call: -
clone_size: -
j_call: TRBJ1-5
cdr3_aa: CASSIRDTNQPQHF
cdr3_nt: TGTGCCAGTAGTATCCGGGACACTAATCAGCCCCAGCATTTT

v_call: TRBV2
d_call: TRBD1
clone_size: -
j_call: TRBJ1-1
cdr3_aa: CASRKQGARTEAFF
cdr3_nt: TGTGCCAGCAGGAAACAGGGGGCTCGCACTGAAGCTTTCTTT

v_call: TRBV2
d_call: -
clone_size: -
j_call: TRBJ1-2
cdr3_aa: CASQSTGDYGYTF
cdr3_nt: TGTGCCAGCCAATCTACAGGAGATTATGGCTACACCTTC

v_call: TRBV30
d_call: -
clone_size: -
j_call: TRBJ2-5
cdr3_aa: CAWSSLFQETQYF
cdr3_nt: TGTGCCTGGAGTAGCCTGTTCCAAGAGACCCAGTACTTC

v_call: TRBV5-4
d_call: TRBD1
clone_size: -
j_call: TRBJ2-7
cdr3_aa: CASSFAGAGQGDEQYF
cdr3_nt: TGTGCCAGCAGCTTTGCCGGAGCGGGACAGGGGGACGAGCAGTACTTC

v_call: TRBV12-3/TRBV12-4
d_call: -
clone_size: few
j_call: TRBJ1-1
cdr3_aa: CASRGLTGTEAFF
cdr3_nt: TGTGCCAGCAGAGGACTGACAGGCACTGAAGCTTTCTTT

v_call: TRBV3-1/TRBV3-2
d_call: -
clone_size: -
j_call: TRBJ2-2
cdr3_aa: CASSQDKNTGELFF
cdr3_nt: TGTGCCAGCAGCCAAGATAAGAACACCGGGGAGCTGTTTTTT

v_call: TRBV27
d_call: -
clone_size: -
j_call: TRBJ2-2
cdr3_aa: CASSLSAGNTGELFF
cdr3_nt: TGTGCCAGCAGTTTATCCGCCGGGAACACCGGGGAGCTGTTTTTT

v_call: TRBV7-7
d_call: -
clone_size: -
j_call: TRBJ2-5
cdr3_aa: CASSPLPGSEETQYF
cdr3_nt: TGTGCCAGCAGCCCCCTTCCGGGGAGTGAGGAGACCCAGTACTTC

v_call: TRBV6-2/TRBV6-3
d_call: TRBD1
clone_size: -
j_call: TRBJ1-2
cdr3_aa: CASSYSPWTGSDYGYTF
cdr3_nt: TGTGCCAGCAGTTACTCCCCATGGACAGGGTCGGACTATGGCTACACCTTC

v_call: TRBV7-9
d_call: TRBD1
clone_size: -
j_call: TRBJ2-7
cdr3_aa: CASSLREGTGDEQYF
cdr3_nt: TGTGCCAGCAGCTTAAGGGAAGGGACAGGGGACGAGCAGTACTTC

v_call: TRBV12-5
d_call: TRBD1
clone_size: -
j_call: TRBJ1-4
cdr3_aa: CASGLSGQSQSLAGKLFF
cdr3_nt: TGTGCTAGTGGTTTGTCGGGACAGTCCCAATCCCTAGCCGGAAAACTGTTTTTT

v_call: TRBV5-4
d_call: TRBD2
clone_size: many
j_call: TRBJ2-7
cdr3_aa: CASSLGRTSSYEQYF
cdr3_nt: TGTGCCAGCAGCTTGGGGAGGACTAGCTCCTACGAGCAGTACTTC

v_call: TRBV3-1/TRBV3-2
d_call: -
clone_size: -
j_call: TRBJ2-7
cdr3_aa: CASSQDYGTLNGEQYF
cdr3_nt: TGTGCCAGCAGCCAAGATTATGGGACACTCAACGGCGAGCAGTACTTC

v_call: TRBV13
d_call: TRBD2
clone_size: -
j_call: TRBJ2-7
cdr3_aa: CASSFTSGGPPYEQYF
cdr3_nt: TGTGCCAGCAGCTTCACTAGCGGGGGGCCCCCCTACGAGCAGTACTTC

v_call: TRBV10-2
d_call: -
clone_size: few
j_call: TRBJ1-1
cdr3_aa: CASSLLVPGDTEAFF
cdr3_nt: TGCGCCAGCAGTCTCCTTGTGCCGGGAGACACTGAAGCTTTCTTT

v_call: TRBV7-8
d_call: TRBD2
clone_size: -
j_call: TRBJ2-7
cdr3_aa: CASSALTSRSYEQYF
cdr3_nt: TGTGCCAGCAGCGCGTTGACTAGCAGAAGCTACGAGCAGTACTTC

v_call: TRBV6-5
d_call: TRBD2
clone_size: -
j_call: TRBJ2-1
cdr3_aa: CASSYVRGGYRNEQFF
cdr3_nt: TGTGCCAGCAGTTACGTTCGGGGGGGGTATCGAAATGAGCAGTTCTTC

v_call: TRBV11-3
d_call: -
clone_size: -
j_call: TRBJ2-3
cdr3_aa: CASSLEGGTDTQYF
cdr3_nt: TGTGCCAGCAGCTTAGAAGGGGGTACAGATACGCAGTATTTT

v_call: TRBV27
d_call: TRBD2
clone_size: -
j_call: TRBJ2-3
cdr3_aa: CASSPNPPGGWGTDTQYF
cdr3_nt: TGTGCCAGCAGTCCTAACCCCCCGGGGGGGTGGGGCACAGATACGCAGTATTTT

v_call: TRBV15
d_call: -
clone_size: many
j_call: TRBJ2-2
cdr3_aa: CATSRVDGAGELFF
cdr3_nt: TGTGCCACCAGCAGAGTCGACGGGGCCGGGGAGCTGTTTTTT

v_call: TRBV2
d_call: TRBD1
clone_size: -
j_call: TRBJ1-6
cdr3_aa: CASSVMTGLGSNSPLHF
cdr3_nt: TGTGCCAGCAGTGTTATGACAGGGTTGGGTTCAAATTCACCCCTCCACTTT

v_call: TRBV12-1
d_call: -
clone_size: -
j_call: TRBJ2-3
cdr3_aa: CASSFERGVRYTQYF
cdr3_nt: TGTGCCAGCAGCTTTGAGCGGGGGGTCAGGTATACGCAGTATTTT

v_call: TRBV15
d_call: -
clone_size: -
j_call: TRBJ1-2
cdr3_aa: CATSRSISGGEGYTF
cdr3_nt: TGTGCCACCAGCAGATCCATCTCGGGGGGAGAGGGCTACACCTTC

v_call: TRBV27
d_call: -
clone_size: -
j_call: TRBJ2-3
cdr3_aa: CASRQGLRGTDTQYF
cdr3_nt: TGTGCCAGCAGACAGGGATTGAGGGGCACAGATACGCAGTATTTT

v_call: TRBV2
d_call: TRBD2
clone_size: -
j_call: TRBJ2-3
cdr3_aa: CASRRTSDTQYF
cdr3_nt: TGTGCCAGCAGGCGGACTAGCGATACGCAGTATTTT

v_call: TRBV6-5
d_call: -
clone_size: -
j_call: TRBJ2-1
cdr3_aa: CASSLDRSFYNEQFF
cdr3_nt: TGTGCCAGCAGTCTCGACAGATCCTTCTACAATGAGCAGTTCTTC

v_call: TRBV2
d_call: TRBD1
clone_size: -
j_call: TRBJ2-2
cdr3_aa: CASSERTGGWSGELFF
cdr3_nt: TGTGCCAGCAGTGAAAGGACAGGGGGCTGGAGCGGGGAGCTGTTTTTT

v_call: TRBV9
d_call: TRBD2
clone_size: -
j_call: TRBJ2-2
cdr3_aa: CASSIQRGGLFGELFF
cdr3_nt: TGTGCCAGCAGCATACAGCGGGGGGGCCTCTTCGGGGAGCTGTTTTTT

v_call: TRBV2
d_call: TRBD2
clone_size: -
j_call: TRBJ2-1
cdr3_aa: CASSAGTISYNEQFF
cdr3_nt: TGTGCCAGCAGTGCCGGGACTATCTCCTACAATGAGCAGTTCTTC

v_call: TRBV5-1
d_call: -
clone_size: -
j_call: TRBJ1-4
cdr3_aa: CASSLGGSNEKLFF
cdr3_nt: TGCGCCAGCAGCTTAGGAGGATCTAATGAAAAACTGTTTTTT

v_call: TRBV3-1/TRBV3-2
d_call: TRBD2
clone_size: -
j_call: TRBJ2-2
cdr3_aa: CASSLSGGAPGELFF
cdr3_nt: TGTGCCAGCAGCCTTAGCGGGGGGGCGCCCGGGGAGCTGTTTTTT

v_call: TRBV30
d_call: -
clone_size: -
j_call: TRBJ1-1
cdr3_aa: CAWSVRAGMNTEAFF
cdr3_nt: TGTGCCTGGAGTGTAAGGGCGGGAATGAACACTGAAGCTTTCTTT

v_call: TRBV12-5
d_call: -
clone_size: -
j_call: TRBJ2-1
cdr3_aa: CASGLVLGGHEQFF
cdr3_nt: TGTGCTAGTGGTTTGGTACTGGGGGGGCATGAGCAGTTCTTC

v_call: TRBV28
d_call: -
clone_size: few
j_call: TRBJ1-6
cdr3_aa: CASRRNSPLHF
cdr3_nt: TGTGCCAGCAGGCGTAATTCACCCCTCCACTTT

v_call: TRBV5-1
d_call: -
clone_size: -
j_call: TRBJ2-2
cdr3_aa: CASSLGQGRVTGELFF
cdr3_nt: TGCGCCAGCAGCTTGGGTCAGGGGCGTGTTACCGGGGAGCTGTTTTTT

v_call: TRBV28
d_call: TRBD2
clone_size: -
j_call: TRBJ2-7
cdr3_aa: CASSFVSGGSYEQYF
cdr3_nt: TGTGCCAGCAGTTTCGTTAGCGGGGGCTCCTACGAGCAGTACTTC

v_call: TRBV7-3
d_call: -
clone_size: -
j_call: TRBJ1-1
cdr3_aa: CASSLKGEGNTEAFF
cdr3_nt: TGTGCCAGCAGCTTAAAGGGGGAGGGGAACACTGAAGCTTTCTTT

v_call: TRBV4-3
d_call: -
clone_size: -
j_call: TRBJ2-7
cdr3_aa: CASSHERGAGPTYEQYF
cdr3_nt: TGCGCCAGCAGCCATGAACGGGGGGCAGGACCTACATACGAGCAGTACTTC

v_call: TRBV5-6
d_call: TRBD1
clone_size: -
j_call: TRBJ2-4
cdr3_aa: CASSSGGAKNIQYF
cdr3_nt: TGTGCCAGCAGCTCAGGGGGAGCCAAAAACATTCAGTACTTC

v_call: TRBV19
d_call: -
clone_size: -
j_call: TRBJ1-5
cdr3_aa: CASSAETAYSNQPQHF
cdr3_nt: TGTGCCAGTAGTGCGGAGACAGCGTATAGCAATCAGCCCCAGCATTTT